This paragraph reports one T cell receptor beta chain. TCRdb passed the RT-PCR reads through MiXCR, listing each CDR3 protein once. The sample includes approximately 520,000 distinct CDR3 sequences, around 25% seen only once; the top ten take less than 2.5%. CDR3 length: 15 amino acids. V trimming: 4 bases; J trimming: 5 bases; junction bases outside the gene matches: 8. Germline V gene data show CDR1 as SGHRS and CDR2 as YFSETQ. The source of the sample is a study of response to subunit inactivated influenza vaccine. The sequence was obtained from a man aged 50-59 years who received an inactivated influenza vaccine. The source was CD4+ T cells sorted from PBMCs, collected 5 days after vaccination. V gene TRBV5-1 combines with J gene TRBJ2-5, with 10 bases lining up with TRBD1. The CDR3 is CASSARTGGLETQYF. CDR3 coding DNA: TGCGCCAGCAGCGCAAGGACAGGGGGTCTCGAGACCCAGTACTTC.